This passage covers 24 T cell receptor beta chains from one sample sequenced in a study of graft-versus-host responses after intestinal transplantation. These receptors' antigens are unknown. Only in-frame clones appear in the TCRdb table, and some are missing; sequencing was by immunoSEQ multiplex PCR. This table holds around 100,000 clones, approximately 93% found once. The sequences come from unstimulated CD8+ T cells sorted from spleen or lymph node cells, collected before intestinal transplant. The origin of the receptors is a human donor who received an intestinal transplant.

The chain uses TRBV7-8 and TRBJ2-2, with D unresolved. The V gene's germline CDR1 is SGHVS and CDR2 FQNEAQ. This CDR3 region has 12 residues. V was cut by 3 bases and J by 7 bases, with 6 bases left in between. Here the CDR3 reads CASSFGGGELFF. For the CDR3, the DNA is TGTGCCAGCAGCTTTGGTGGCGGGGAGCTGTTTTTT. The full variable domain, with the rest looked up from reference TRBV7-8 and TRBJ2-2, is GAGVSQSPRYKVAKRGQDVALRCDPISGHVSLFWYQQALGQGPEFLTYFQNEAQLDKSGLPSDRFFAERPEGSVSTLKIQRTQQEDSAVYLCASSFGGGELFFGEGSRLTVL.

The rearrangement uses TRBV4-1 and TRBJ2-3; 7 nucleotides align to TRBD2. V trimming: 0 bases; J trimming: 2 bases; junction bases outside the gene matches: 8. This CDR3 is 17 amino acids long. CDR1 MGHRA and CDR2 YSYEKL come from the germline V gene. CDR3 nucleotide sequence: TGCGCCAGCAGCCAAGAGGCAGCGGGGCTTTCCACAGATACGCAGTATTTT. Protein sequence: CASSQEAAGLSTDTQYF.

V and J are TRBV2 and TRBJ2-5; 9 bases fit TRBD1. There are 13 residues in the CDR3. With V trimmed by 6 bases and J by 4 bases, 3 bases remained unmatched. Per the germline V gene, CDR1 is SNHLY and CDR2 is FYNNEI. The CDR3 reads CASRDRGGETQYF. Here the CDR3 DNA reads TGTGCCAGCAGAGACAGGGGGGGAGAGACCCAGTACTTC. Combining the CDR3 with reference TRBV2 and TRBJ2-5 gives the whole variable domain EPEVTQTPSHQVTQMGQEVILRCVPISNHLYFYWYRQILGQKVEFLVSFYNNEISEKSEIFDDQFSVERPDGSNFTLKIRSTKLEDSAMYFCASRDRGGETQYFGPGTRLLVL.

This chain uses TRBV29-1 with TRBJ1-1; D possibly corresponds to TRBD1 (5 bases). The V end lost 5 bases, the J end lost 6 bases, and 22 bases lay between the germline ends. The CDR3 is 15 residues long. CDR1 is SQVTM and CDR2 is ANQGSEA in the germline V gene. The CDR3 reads CSVCFEGLSIAEAFF. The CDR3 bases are TGCAGCGTTTGCTTCGAGGGGTTATCCATAGCTGAAGCTTTCTTT.

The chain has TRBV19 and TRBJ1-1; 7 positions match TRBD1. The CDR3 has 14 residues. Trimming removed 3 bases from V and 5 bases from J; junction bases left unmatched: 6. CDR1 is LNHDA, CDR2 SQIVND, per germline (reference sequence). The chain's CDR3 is CASSIAVRGTEAFF. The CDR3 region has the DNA TGTGCCAGTAGTATCGCGGTCAGGGGGACTGAAGCTTTCTTT.

The CDR3 region is CASSQVDTEAFF. The CDR3 DNA is TGCGCCAGCAGCCAAGTGGACACTGAAGCTTTCTTT. The rearrangement uses TRBV4-1 and TRBJ1-1; D gene uncertain. V shed 1 base and J shed 3 bases, with 3 bases lying between them. Germline V CDR1 and CDR2: MGHRA, YSYEKL. The CDR3 length is 12 residues.

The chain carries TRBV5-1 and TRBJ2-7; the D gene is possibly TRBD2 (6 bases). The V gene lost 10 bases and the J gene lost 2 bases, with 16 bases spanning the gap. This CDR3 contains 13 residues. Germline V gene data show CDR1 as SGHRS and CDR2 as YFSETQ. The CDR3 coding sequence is TGCGCCTCCCGGGACTTAGGTACCTACGAGCAGTACTTC. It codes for CASRDLGTYEQYF.

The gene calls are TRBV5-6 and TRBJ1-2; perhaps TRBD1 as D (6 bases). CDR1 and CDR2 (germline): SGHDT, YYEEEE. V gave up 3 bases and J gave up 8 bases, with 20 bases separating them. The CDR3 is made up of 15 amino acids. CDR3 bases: TGTGCCAGCAGCTGGACCTCGCGGGGGGCAGAAGGCTACACCTTC. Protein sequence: CASSWTSRGAEGYTF.

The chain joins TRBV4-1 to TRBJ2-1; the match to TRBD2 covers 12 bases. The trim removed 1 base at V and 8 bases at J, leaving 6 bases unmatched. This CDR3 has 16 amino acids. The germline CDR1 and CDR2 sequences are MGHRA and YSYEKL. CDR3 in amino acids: CASSQALTSGGYEQFF. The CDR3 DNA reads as TGCGCCAGCAGCCAAGCTCTTACTAGCGGGGGGTATGAGCAGTTCTTC.

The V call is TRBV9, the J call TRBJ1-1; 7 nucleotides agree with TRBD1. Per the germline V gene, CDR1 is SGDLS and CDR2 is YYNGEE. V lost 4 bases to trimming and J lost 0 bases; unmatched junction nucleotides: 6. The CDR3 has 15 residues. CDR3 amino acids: CASSLLTGMNTEAFF. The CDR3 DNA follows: TGTGCCAGCAGCCTACTGACAGGGATGAACACTGAAGCTTTCTTT.

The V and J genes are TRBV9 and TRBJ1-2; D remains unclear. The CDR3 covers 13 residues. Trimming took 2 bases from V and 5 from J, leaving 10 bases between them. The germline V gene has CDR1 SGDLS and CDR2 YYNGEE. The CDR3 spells CASSVGIGYGYTF. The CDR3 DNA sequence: TGTGCCAGCAGCGTTGGAATAGGGTATGGCTACACCTTC. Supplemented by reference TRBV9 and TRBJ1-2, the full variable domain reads DSGVTQTPKHLITATGQRVTLRCSPRSGDLSVYWYQQSLDQGLQFLIQYYNGEERAKGNILERFSAQQFPDLHSELNLSSLELGDSALYFCASSVGIGYGYTFGSGTRLTVV.

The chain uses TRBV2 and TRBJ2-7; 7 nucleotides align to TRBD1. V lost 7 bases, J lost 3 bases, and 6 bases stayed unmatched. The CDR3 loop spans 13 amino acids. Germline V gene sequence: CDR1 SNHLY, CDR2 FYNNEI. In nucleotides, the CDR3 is TGTGCCAGCACCGGACAGGAGATCTACGAGCAGTACTTC. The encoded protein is CASTGQEIYEQYF.

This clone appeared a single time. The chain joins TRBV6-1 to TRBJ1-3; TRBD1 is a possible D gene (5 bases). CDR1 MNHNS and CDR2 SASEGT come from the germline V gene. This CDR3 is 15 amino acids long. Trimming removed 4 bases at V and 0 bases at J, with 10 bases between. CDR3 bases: TGTGCCAGCAGTGTCCAGGGAGCCTCTGGAAACACCATATATTTT. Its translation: CASSVQGASGNTIYF.

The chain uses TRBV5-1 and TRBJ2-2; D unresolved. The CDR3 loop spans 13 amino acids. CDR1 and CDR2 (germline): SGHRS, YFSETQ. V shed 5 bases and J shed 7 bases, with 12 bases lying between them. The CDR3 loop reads CASRGDNGGELFF. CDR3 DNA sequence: TGCGCCAGCAGAGGAGATAATGGCGGGGAGCTGTTTTTT.

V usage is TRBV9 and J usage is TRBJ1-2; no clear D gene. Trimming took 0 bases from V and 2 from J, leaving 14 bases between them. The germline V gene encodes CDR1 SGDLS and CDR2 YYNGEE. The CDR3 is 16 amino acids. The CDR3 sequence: CASSVAPTDGNYGYTF. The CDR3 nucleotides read TGTGCCAGCAGCGTAGCCCCCACGGACGGGAACTATGGCTACACCTTC.

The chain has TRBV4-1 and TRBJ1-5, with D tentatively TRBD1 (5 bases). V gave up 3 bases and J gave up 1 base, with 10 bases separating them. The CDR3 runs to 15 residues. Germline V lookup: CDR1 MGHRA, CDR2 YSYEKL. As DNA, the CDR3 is TGCGCCAGCAGCCAGGGGGGGGTGAGCAATCAGCCCCAGCATTTT. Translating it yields CASSQGGVSNQPQHF.

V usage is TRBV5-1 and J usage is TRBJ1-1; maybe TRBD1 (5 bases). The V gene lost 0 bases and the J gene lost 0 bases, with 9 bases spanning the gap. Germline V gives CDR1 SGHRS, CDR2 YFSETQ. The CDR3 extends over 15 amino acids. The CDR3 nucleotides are TGCGCCAGCAGCTTGGAGGGGCAGGTGAACACTGAAGCTTTCTTT. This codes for CASSLEGQVNTEAFF.

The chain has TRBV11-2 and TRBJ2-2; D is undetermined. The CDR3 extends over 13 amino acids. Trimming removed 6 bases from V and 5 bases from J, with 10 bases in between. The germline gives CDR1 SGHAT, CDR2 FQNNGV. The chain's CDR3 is CASRSISTGELFF. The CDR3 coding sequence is TGTGCCAGCAGATCAATATCAACCGGGGAGCTGTTTTTT.

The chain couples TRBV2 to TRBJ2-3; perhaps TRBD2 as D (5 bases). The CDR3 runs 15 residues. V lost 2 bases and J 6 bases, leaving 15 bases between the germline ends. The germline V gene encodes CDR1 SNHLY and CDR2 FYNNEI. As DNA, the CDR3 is TGTGCCAGCAGTGAAACTAGTAGTCGTTGGGATACGCAGTATTTT. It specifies CASSETSSRWDTQYF.

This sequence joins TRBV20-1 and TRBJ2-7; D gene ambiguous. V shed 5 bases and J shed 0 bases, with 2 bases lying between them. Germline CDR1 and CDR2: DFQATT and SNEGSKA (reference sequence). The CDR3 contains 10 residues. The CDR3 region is CSAGSYEQYF. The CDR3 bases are TGCAGTGCTGGCTCCTACGAGCAGTACTTC.

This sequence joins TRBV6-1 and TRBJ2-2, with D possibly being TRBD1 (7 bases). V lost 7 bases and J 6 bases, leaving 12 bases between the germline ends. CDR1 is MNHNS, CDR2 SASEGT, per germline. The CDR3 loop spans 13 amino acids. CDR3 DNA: TGTGCCAGCATCGCCAGGGGGGCCGGGGAGCTGTTTTTT. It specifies CASIARGAGELFF.

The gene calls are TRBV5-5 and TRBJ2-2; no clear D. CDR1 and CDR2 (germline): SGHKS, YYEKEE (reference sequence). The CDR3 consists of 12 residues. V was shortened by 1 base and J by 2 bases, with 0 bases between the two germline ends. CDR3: CASSLNTGELFF. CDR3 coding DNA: TGTGCCAGCAGCTTGAACACCGGGGAGCTGTTTTTT.

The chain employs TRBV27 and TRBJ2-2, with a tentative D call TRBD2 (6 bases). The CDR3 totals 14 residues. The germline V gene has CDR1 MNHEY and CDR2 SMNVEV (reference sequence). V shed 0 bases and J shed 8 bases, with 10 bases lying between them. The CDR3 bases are TGTGCCAGCAGTTTATCGCAGGACTATGGGGAGCTGTTTTTT. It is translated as CASSLSQDYGELFF.

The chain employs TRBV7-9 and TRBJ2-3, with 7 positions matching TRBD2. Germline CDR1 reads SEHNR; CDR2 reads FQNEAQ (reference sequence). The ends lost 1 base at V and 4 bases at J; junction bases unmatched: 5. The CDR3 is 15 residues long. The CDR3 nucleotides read TGTGCCAGCAGCTTAGTGGCGGCGGGGGCAGATACGCAGTATTTT. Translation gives CASSLVAAGADTQYF.